Below are 21 T cell receptor beta chains sequenced from a single sample in a study of technical replicates of blood from several donors. Libraries were prepared by immunoSEQ multiplex PCR; TCRdb keeps only in-frame clonotypes and omits some of them. Found here are under 95,000 clones, over 80% of them singletons; the top ten hold about 0.4%. Specimen: T cells isolated from PBMCs. These receptors were obtained from a human donor in good health.

The chain has TRBV5-1 and TRBJ2-5, with 9 bases aligning to TRBD2. J was trimmed by 1 base and V by 3 bases; bases with no gene match: 7. The germline V gene has CDR1 SGHRS and CDR2 YFSETQ. This CDR3 is built from 16 residues. In DNA form, the CDR3 reads TGCGCCAGCAGCTCCCGGGTAGCGGGGGCCCAAGAGACCCAGTACTTC. Protein sequence: CASSSRVAGAQETQYF.

The chain recombines TRBV9 with TRBJ1-1; D remains ambiguous. From germline, CDR1 is SGDLS and CDR2 YYNGEE. Trimming took off 4 bases at V and 4 bases at J, with 11 bases between the two ends. The CDR3 spans 13 residues. CDR3 nucleotide sequence: TGTGCCAGCAGCCCGGATTCGGGCACTGAAGCTTTCTTT. Translated, it gives CASSPDSGTEAFF.

The gene calls are TRBV5-8 and TRBJ2-7; D possibly corresponds to TRBD1 (7 bases). Trimming shortened V by 6 bases and J by 5 bases, and 18 bases separated the two germline ends. The CDR3 runs to 14 residues. The germline V gene has CDR1 SGHTS and CDR2 YDEGEE. The CDR3 region is CASTRQGGVNEQYF. In DNA form, the CDR3 reads TGTGCCAGCACCAGACAGGGAGGCGTCAACGAGCAGTACTTC.

The CDR3 sequence is CASSRGGEAFF. The CDR3 DNA sequence: TGTGCCAGTAGCCGCGGGGGGGAAGCTTTCTTT. V and J are TRBV19 and TRBJ1-1; possibly TRBD1 for D (5 bases). Looked up from germline, CDR1 is LNHDA and CDR2 is SQIVND (reference sequence). V was shortened by 6 bases and J by 8 bases, with 10 bases between the two germline ends. The CDR3 length is 11 residues.

The chain has TRBV9 and TRBJ2-1, with 10 bases fitting TRBD2. V was pared by 0 bases and J by 4 bases, with 4 bases of the junction left unmatched. This CDR3 comprises 16 residues. Germline CDR1 is SGDLS and CDR2 is YYNGEE. CDR3 in DNA: TGTGCCAGCAGCGTAGTGGGGACTAGCGTGTACAATGAGCAGTTCTTC. Amino acids: CASSVVGTSVYNEQFF.

This chain connects TRBV4-3 to TRBJ1-1, with D unresolved. This CDR3 contains 14 residues. Germline CDR1 is LGHNA and CDR2 is YSLEER. V was shortened by 0 bases and J by 3 bases, with 8 bases between the two germline ends. CDR3 bases: TGCGCCAGCAGCCAAGATGAGGGATACACTGAAGCTTTCTTT. Its translation is CASSQDEGYTEAFF.

This chain connects TRBV15 to TRBJ2-4; 11 bases fit TRBD2. Trimming took 1 base from V and 0 from J; bases not matched to a gene: 8. The germline CDR1 and CDR2 sequences are LNHNV and YYDKDF (reference sequence). This CDR3 contains 19 residues. The DNA for the CDR3 is TGTGCCACCAGCAGAGTGGGGACTAGCGGAGGGATAGCCAAAAACATTCAGTACTTC. Translated: CATSRVGTSGGIAKNIQYF.

V gene TRBV6-5 combines with J gene TRBJ1-2, with 7 bases identical to TRBD1. V dropped 1 base and J dropped 7; count of bases not matched to a gene: 6. The CDR3 length is 14 residues. CDR1 MNHEY and CDR2 SVGAGI come from the germline V gene. In DNA, the CDR3 is TGTGCCAGCAGTTACTTCGACAGGGTCTCTGGCTACACCTTC. Its protein is CASSYFDRVSGYTF.

The chain carries TRBV27 and TRBJ2-3, with 10 bases fitting TRBD2. CDR1 MNHEY and CDR2 SMNVEV come from the germline V gene (reference sequence). With 6 bases clipped from V and 4 bases from J, the junction kept 4 bases outside the gene matches. This CDR3 is 14 amino acids long. Here the CDR3 reads CASSLAGAADTQYF. The CDR3 region has the DNA TGTGCCAGCAGCCTAGCGGGAGCAGCAGATACGCAGTATTTT.

The rearrangement joins TRBV6-4 to TRBJ2-3; tentatively, D is TRBD2 (5 bases). CDR3 size: 16 residues. The germline gives CDR1 MRHNA, CDR2 SNTAGT. V lost 5 bases to trimming and J lost 0 bases, with 15 bases between them. CDR3: CASSLDFPPSTDTQYF. CDR3 nucleotide sequence: TGTGCCAGCAGTTTGGACTTTCCCCCTAGCACAGATACGCAGTATTTT.

The rearrangement joins TRBV30 to TRBJ1-1; D call uncertain. V dropped 4 bases and J dropped 10 bases, with 13 bases sitting between them. This CDR3 has 11 amino acids. Germline lookup yields CDR1 GTSNPN and CDR2 SVGIG (reference sequence). The CDR3 bases are TGTGCCTGGACTGGGGAGGTAGTAGCTTTCTTT. It codes for CAWTGEVVAFF.

A single count supports this clone. The CDR3 sequence is CASSLNRDTEAFF. CDR3 nucleotide sequence: TGTGCCAGCAGTCTAAACAGGGACACTGAAGCTTTCTTT. The gene calls are TRBV27 and TRBJ1-1; perhaps TRBD1 as D (6 bases). The V end was cut by 5 bases, the J end by 3 bases, with 10 bases between. The germline CDR1 and CDR2 sequences are MNHEY and SMNVEV (reference sequence). The CDR3 has 13 amino acids.

The chain joins TRBV27 to TRBJ2-3; 7 bases map to TRBD1. The CDR3 sequence is 14 residues long. The V segment lost 10 bases and the J segment 2 bases; nucleotides outside the gene matches: 9. Germline CDR1 is MNHEY and CDR2 is SMNVEV (reference sequence). For the CDR3, the DNA is TGTGCCACGAATGTCAGGGGGTACACAGATACGCAGTATTTT. This gives the protein CATNVRGYTDTQYF.

The chain carries TRBV5-1 and TRBJ2-7, with D possibly TRBD2 on 6 matching bases. Germline CDR1 and CDR2: SGHRS and YFSETQ. The ends were cut back, 0 bases at V and 3 bases at J, with 13 bases in the middle. The CDR3 is 15 residues long. The CDR3 protein is CASSLGPGVIYEQYF. The CDR3, as DNA: TGCGCCAGCAGCTTGGGTCCGGGAGTCATCTACGAGCAGTACTTC.

The rearrangement uses TRBV10-2 and TRBJ1-5; 10 bases are shared with TRBD1. CDR1 and CDR2 from the germline V gene are WSHSY and SAAADI. The CDR3 is 16 amino acids. Germline trimming cut 7 bases from V and 5 bases from J; bases unmatched to any gene: 11. CDR3 loop: CASKSDDRGLDQPQHF. In nucleotides, the CDR3 is TGCGCCAGCAAATCCGACGACAGGGGGCTAGATCAGCCCCAGCATTTT.

The chain employs TRBV6-1 and TRBJ1-2; D possibly corresponds to TRBD1 (6 bases). Germline assignment: CDR1 MNHNS and CDR2 SASEGT. The CDR3 is made up of 15 amino acids. V lost 1 base, J lost 4 bases, and 13 bases lay in between. The CDR3 spells CASSEGFTGPYGYTF. CDR3 DNA: TGTGCCAGCAGTGAAGGGTTCACAGGGCCCTATGGCTACACCTTC.

The chain is built from TRBV4-1 and TRBJ2-2; TRBD1 agrees at 7 bases. The CDR3 runs to 15 residues. Germline V gene lookup returns CDR1 MGHRA and CDR2 YSYEKL. Trimming took 2 bases from V and 7 from J; bases not matched to a gene: 7. The chain's CDR3 is CASSQIRGQGGELFF. CDR3 nucleotide sequence: TGCGCCAGCAGCCAAATAAGGGGGCAGGGCGGGGAGCTGTTTTTT.

The chain links TRBV25-1 to TRBJ2-7; D unclear. Trimming removed 2 bases from V and 5 bases from J, with 10 bases in between. CDR1 and CDR2 (germline): MGHDK, SYGVNS. The CDR3 sequence is 13 residues long. The DNA for the CDR3 is TGTGCCAGCAGTGAACCCCAAATCCACGAGCAGTACTTC. As protein: CASSEPQIHEQYF.

This clone was seen a single time. The V gene is TRBV7-9, the J gene TRBJ1-5; TRBD1 agrees at 8 bases. The V and J ends lost 5 bases and 2 bases, in that order; junction bases with no gene match: 14. Germline lookup yields CDR1 SEHNR and CDR2 FQNEAQ (reference sequence). The CDR3 spans 18 residues. This CDR3 reads CASSGPGQDLLGNQPQHF. DNA for the CDR3: TGTGCCAGCAGCGGACCGGGACAGGATCTTCTCGGCAATCAGCCCCAGCATTTT. The complete variable domain, with remaining parts taken from reference TRBV7-9 and TRBJ1-5, reads DTGVSQNPRHKITKRGQNVTFRCDPISEHNRLYWYRQTLGQGPEFLTYFQNEAQLEKSRLLSDRFSAERPKGSFSTLEIQRTEQGDSAMYLCASSGPGQDLLGNQPQHFGDGTRLSIL.

Only one count was recorded for this clone. This sequence joins TRBV7-6 and TRBJ2-7; 13 positions match TRBD2. The V and J ends lost 0 bases and 6 bases, in that order; junction bases with no gene match: 5. The germline V gene has CDR1 SGHVS and CDR2 FNYEAQ. This CDR3 has 16 residues. This CDR3 reads CASSLAAGTSGIEQYF. As DNA, the CDR3 is TGTGCCAGCAGCTTAGCAGCCGGGACTAGCGGGATCGAGCAGTACTTC. Variable domain in full (rest from reference TRBV7-6 and TRBJ2-7): GAGVSQSPRYKVTKRGQDVALRCDPISGHVSLYWYRQALGQGPEFLTYFNYEAQQDKSGLPNDRFSAERPEGSISTLTIQRTEQRDSAMYRCASSLAAGTSGIEQYFGPGTRLTVT.

This sequence joins TRBV28 and TRBJ2-1, with no clear D. The germline V gene has CDR1 MDHEN and CDR2 SYDVKM. This CDR3 has 10 amino acids. V lost 2 bases to trimming and J lost 10 bases, with 3 bases between them. As DNA, the CDR3 is TGTGCCAGCAGTTTACAGGAGCAGTTCTTC. Its translation is CASSLQEQFF.